What follows are 28 T cell receptor beta chains derived from one specimen sequenced in a study of cytomegalovirus exposure and HLA in healthy donors. Use of 60 Vbeta and 13 Jbeta primers characterized the PCR. TCRdb keeps only in-frame clones here, not all; method: immunoSEQ multiplex PCR. The data show 250,000 to 300,000 clones, over 90% seen once. Material: PBMCs. The receptors were sampled from a girl aged 2-15 years in good health and CMV-seronegative.

The rearrangement links TRBV28 to TRBJ1-1, with D hard to call. This CDR3 is built from 15 residues. Germline CDR1 MDHEN, CDR2 SYDVKM. Trimming took off 6 bases at V and 4 bases at J, with 18 bases between the two ends. The CDR3 sequence is CASSPTSGFGTEAFF. The CDR3 DNA reads as TGTGCCAGCAGCCCTACGAGCGGGTTCGGCACTGAAGCTTTCTTT. Looking up the rest from reference TRBV28 and TRBJ1-1 gives the full variable domain: DVKVTQSSRYLVKRTGEKVFLECVQDMDHENMFWYRQDPGLGLRLIYFSYDVKMKEKGDIPEGYSVSREKKERFSLILESASTNQTSMYLCASSPTSGFGTEAFFGQGTRLTVV.

The rearrangement uses TRBV5-4 and TRBJ2-3, with 9 bases fitting TRBD1. CDR1 is SGHNT, CDR2 YYREEE, per germline (reference sequence). The length of the CDR3 is 14 residues. V lost 5 bases to trimming and J lost 1 base; unmatched junction nucleotides: 2. As DNA, the CDR3 is TGTGCCAGCAGTACAGGGGGCGGCACAGATACGCAGTATTTT. Residues: CASSTGGGTDTQYF.

The chain recombines TRBV2 with TRBJ2-1; TRBD1 aligns across 9 bases. The CDR3 runs to 15 residues. CDR1 and CDR2 from the germline V gene are SNHLY and FYNNEI. Losses at the gene ends were 1 base for V and 9 bases for J; bases not matched to a gene: 7. In DNA form, the CDR3 reads TGTGCCAGCAGTGAAGGTACCGGGACAGGGCTTGAGCAGTTCTTC. It translates to CASSEGTGTGLEQFF.

This clone is a singleton in its sample. The CDR3 is CASSPSSEQFF. The CDR3 region has the DNA TGTGCCAGTAGTCCCAGTTCTGAGCAGTTCTTC. The V gene is TRBV19, the J gene TRBJ2-1; no definite D call. V was cut by 5 bases and J by 9 bases, with 8 bases left in between. CDR1 and CDR2 (germline): LNHDA, SQIVND (reference sequence). The CDR3 covers 11 residues.

The chain couples TRBV15 to TRBJ2-3; D is unresolved. CDR3 length: 16 residues. Germline CDR1 and CDR2: LNHNV and YYDKDF (reference sequence). Trimming left V 2 bases short and J 2 bases short, with 14 bases between. CDR3 DNA: TGTGCCACCAGCAGACCCCGATCACTCACCACAGATACGCAGTATTTT. It is translated as CATSRPRSLTTDTQYF.

The chain carries TRBV7-6 and TRBJ1-1, with a weak D call TRBD1 (5 bases). CDR1 is SGHVS, CDR2 FNYEAQ, per germline. Trimming removed 4 bases at V and 1 base at J, with 13 bases between. CDR3 size: 15 residues. The CDR3 DNA is TGTGCCAGCAGCTCGGAGGGGCAGTCGAACACTGAAGCTTTCTTT. As protein: CASSSEGQSNTEAFF.

The J gene is TRBJ2-1, the V gene TRBV30; 7 bases map to TRBD1. The CDR3 consists of 14 residues. Germline assignment: CDR1 GTSNPN and CDR2 SVGIG (reference sequence). J lost 4 bases, V lost 5 bases, and 8 bases had no gene match. The CDR3 DNA reads TGTGCCTGGGCTCCGGGACAGCTATACAATGAGCAGTTCTTC. Amino acids: CAWAPGQLYNEQFF.

The table lists this clone with a count of one. The CDR3 loop is CASSSPPVTSGSEQYF. CDR3 sequence (DNA): TGTGCCAGCAGCTCACCCCCCGTCACTAGCGGGAGCGAGCAGTACTTC. The chain uses TRBV7-2 and TRBJ2-7; TRBD2 matches 11 bases. Per the germline V gene, CDR1 is SGHTA and CDR2 is FQGNSA. This CDR3 region has 16 residues. V trimming: 4 bases; J trimming: 6 bases; junction bases outside the gene matches: 11.

This rearrangement joins TRBV28 to TRBJ2-7; 8 bases map to TRBD1. Germline V lookup: CDR1 MDHEN, CDR2 SYDVKM. This CDR3 has 15 amino acids. V shed 3 bases and J 5 bases; nucleotides not matched to a gene: 9. CDR3 amino acids: CASSLVGRGLDEQYF. In nucleotides, the CDR3 is TGTGCCAGCAGTTTGGTGGGCAGGGGGCTCGACGAGCAGTACTTC.

Only a few counts were recorded for this clone. This chain links TRBV5-1 with TRBJ2-7; D is perhaps TRBD1 (6 bases). V gave up 4 bases and J gave up 0 bases, with 14 bases separating them. Germline lookup yields CDR1 SGHRS and CDR2 YFSETQ. CDR3 length equals 15 residues. The CDR3 DNA reads TGCGCCAGCAGCGAGGGACACTCTATCTCCTACGAGCAGTACTTC. Protein sequence: CASSEGHSISYEQYF.

The chain uses TRBV6-6 and TRBJ1-1; D is perhaps TRBD1 (6 bases). The CDR3 has 15 residues. Trimming stripped 6 bases from V and 0 bases from J, with 14 bases between. The germline V gene encodes CDR1 MNHNY and CDR2 SVGAGI (reference sequence). CDR3: CASRPTGTVNTEAFF. CDR3 bases: TGTGCCAGCAGACCTACAGGGACCGTGAACACTGAAGCTTTCTTT.

This clone was counted between two and nine times. Mismatch with germline at one junction end may stem from a read error. This chain uses TRBV7-7 with TRBJ2-3, with D unclear. Looked up from germline, CDR1 is SSHAT and CDR2 is FNYEAQ (reference sequence). This CDR3 spans 16 amino acids. The CDR3 reads CASSLSPRIGTDTQYF. The CDR3 DNA follows: TGTGCTAGCAGCTTATCTCCCAGAATTGGCACAGATACGCAGTATTTT.

The J gene is TRBJ2-5, the V gene TRBV13; D is unresolved. The V and J ends lost 6 bases and 4 bases respectively, with 21 bases between them. Germline loops: CDR1 PRHDT, CDR2 FYEKMQ (reference sequence). The CDR3 is made up of 16 amino acids. The CDR3 sequence: CASSSTEQIVGETQYF. CDR3 DNA: TGTGCCAGCAGTTCTACGGAGCAGATTGTTGGAGAGACCCAGTACTTC. Full variable domain (outside the CDR3, taken from reference TRBV13 and TRBJ2-5): AAGVIQSPRHLIKEKRETATLKCYPIPRHDTVYWYQQGPGQDPQFLISFYEKMQSDKGSIPDRFSAQQFSDYHSELNMSSLELGDSALYFCASSSTEQIVGETQYFGPGTRLLVL.

The J gene is TRBJ2-2, the V gene TRBV21-1; the D segment call TRBD2 is taken from the table without a DNA check. TRBV21-1 is recorded as a pseudogene. CDR3 length equals 17 residues. The CDR3 DNA sequence: TGTGCCAGCAGCAAAGATGGGAACGGGGCGAACACCGGGGAGCTGTTTTTT. This codes for CASSKDGNGANTGELFF.

The chain combines TRBV6-4 with TRBJ2-2; possible D gene TRBD1, 6 bases. Germline V lookup: CDR1 MRHNA, CDR2 SNTAGT. Trimming took off 3 bases at V and 4 bases at J, with 21 bases between the two ends. This CDR3 comprises 18 residues. The CDR3 sequence: CASSEPGTPLFRTGELFF. Here the CDR3 DNA reads TGTGCCAGCAGTGAACCCGGGACACCCCTATTTCGCACCGGGGAGCTGTTTTTT.

The chain carries TRBV28 and TRBJ2-2; D may be TRBD1 (5 bases). Looked up from germline, CDR1 is MDHEN and CDR2 is SYDVKM. Trimming cost V 6 bases and J 2 bases, with 13 bases left between them. The CDR3 extends over 15 amino acids. The CDR3 spells CASSQQATNTGELFF. Written as DNA, the CDR3 is TGTGCCAGCAGCCAACAGGCAACTAACACCGGGGAGCTGTTTTTT.

The V call is TRBV6-5, the J call TRBJ2-1; a weak D match, TRBD1 (5 bases). The germline V and J ends were trimmed by 1 base and 5 bases, with 12 bases remaining between them. The germline V gene has CDR1 MNHEY and CDR2 SVGAGI. The CDR3 contains 15 residues. CDR3 loop: CASSYWGRPDNEQFF. CDR3 DNA: TGTGCCAGCAGTTACTGGGGCAGACCAGACAATGAGCAGTTCTTC.

This clone was seen once. CDR3 in DNA: TGCGCCAGCAGCCCCCAGCCGGGACACAACTCTGGGGCCAACGTCCTGACTTTC. Protein: CASSPQPGHNSGANVLTF. This sequence joins TRBV4-1 and TRBJ2-6, with D possibly matching TRBD1 (6 bases). Trimming took off 4 bases at V and 0 bases at J, with 16 bases between the two ends. The CDR3 totals 18 residues. CDR1 is MGHRA, CDR2 YSYEKL, per germline.

The chain employs TRBV5-5 and TRBJ2-3; D might be TRBD2 (5 bases). CDR1 and CDR2 (germline): SGHKS, YYEKEE (reference sequence). This CDR3 region has 14 residues. V was trimmed by 4 bases and J by 3 bases, leaving 12 bases between them. In nucleotides, the CDR3 is TGTGCCAGCAGCCGTGGGGAGCTTACAGATACGCAGTATTTT. It translates to CASSRGELTDTQYF.

The genes are TRBV15 and TRBJ2-1, with D possibly TRBD1 on 6 matching bases. V was cut by 5 bases and J by 0 bases, with 17 bases left in between. CDR1 LNHNV and CDR2 YYDKDF come from the germline V gene (reference sequence). The CDR3 has 17 residues. The CDR3: CATSGGLTSTSYNEQFF. DNA of the CDR3: TGTGCCACCAGCGGGGGCCTAACAAGTACCTCCTACAATGAGCAGTTCTTC.

The chain couples TRBV30 to TRBJ1-1; 8 bases are shared with TRBD1. Germline CDR1 and CDR2: GTSNPN and SVGIG (reference sequence). The V and J ends lost 0 bases and 6 bases, in that order; junction bases with no gene match: 6. This CDR3 has 14 residues. The CDR3: CAWSVRQGAPEAFF. The CDR3, as DNA: TGTGCCTGGAGTGTCCGGCAGGGGGCCCCTGAAGCTTTCTTT. Filled out from reference TRBV30 and TRBJ1-1, the complete variable domain reads SQTIHQWPATLVQPVGSPLSLECTVEGTSNPNLYWYRQAAGRGLQLLFYSVGIGQISSEVPQNLSASRPQDRQFILSSKKLLLSDSGFYLCAWSVRQGAPEAFFGQGTRLTVV.

The rearrangement joins TRBV4-2 to TRBJ2-5, with 13 bases matching TRBD2. V shed 0 bases, J shed 1 base, and the junction held 2 bases outside the gene matches. Germline CDR1 reads LGHNA; CDR2 reads YNFKEQ. The CDR3 covers 17 residues. The CDR3 bases are TGTGCCAGCAGCCAAGAAGGGACTAGCGGGACCCAAGAGACCCAGTACTTC. This codes for CASSQEGTSGTQETQYF.

This clone has only one observation. This chain joins TRBV6-1 and TRBJ2-7; perhaps TRBD2 as D (6 bases). V lost 2 bases and J lost 0, with 14 bases in between. Germline V CDR1 and CDR2: MNHNS, SASEGT. The length of the CDR3 is 16 residues. The CDR3 reads CASSELGGSSSYEQYF. The CDR3 DNA is TGTGCCAGCAGTGAATTGGGGGGATCCTCCTCCTACGAGCAGTACTTC.

The J gene is TRBJ2-7, the V gene TRBV4-1, with D perhaps TRBD1 (6 bases). The CDR3 contains 15 residues. Trimming took off 5 bases at V and 0 bases at J, with 14 bases between the two ends. Looked up from germline, CDR1 is MGHRA and CDR2 is YSYEKL. Here the CDR3 reads CASSYLTGRSYEQYF. The CDR3 bases are TGCGCCAGCAGCTACCTGACAGGCCGCTCCTACGAGCAGTACTTC.

The chain carries TRBV5-6 and TRBJ2-7; 7 nucleotides agree with TRBD2. Germline lookup yields CDR1 SGHDT and CDR2 YYEEEE. Losses at the gene ends were 0 bases for V and 3 bases for J; bases not matched to a gene: 6. This CDR3 spans 15 amino acids. This CDR3 reads CASSLDAGDHYEQYF. The CDR3 nucleotides are TGTGCCAGCAGCTTGGATGCGGGAGACCACTACGAGCAGTACTTC.

This clone was seen just once. This chain connects TRBV5-1 to TRBJ2-5, with 14 nucleotides matching TRBD2. Near its end, the DNA agrees better with TRBJ2-7, so the J call may be wrong. The V gene's germline CDR1 is SGHRS and CDR2 YFSETQ. The CDR3 has 18 amino acids. As DNA, the CDR3 is TGCGCCAGCAGCGCGGGACTAGCGGGAGATAGGTTCCACTACGAGCAGTACTTC. Residues: CASSAGLAGDRFHYEQYF.

The chain employs TRBV11-2 and TRBJ2-1, with D unclear. Per the germline V gene, CDR1 is SGHAT and CDR2 is FQNNGV. The CDR3 sequence is 13 residues long. Trimming shortened V by 2 bases and J by 6 bases, and 8 bases separated the two germline ends. The chain's CDR3 is CASSLSLGNEQFF. CDR3 bases: TGTGCCAGCAGCTTAAGTCTCGGCAATGAGCAGTTCTTC.

The chain has TRBV4-1 and TRBJ1-1; D gene ambiguous. Trimming left V 2 bases short and J 0 bases short, with 7 bases between. The CDR3 covers 14 residues. The germline gives CDR1 MGHRA, CDR2 YSYEKL. CDR3 coding DNA: TGCGCCAGCAGCCAAAACAGTGTGAACACTGAAGCTTTCTTT. This gives the protein CASSQNSVNTEAFF.